This is a list of T cell receptor beta chains from one sample in a study of CD8+ T cells in alopecia areata. The assay was immunoSEQ multiplex PCR, and TCRdb's table has in-frame clones only and misses some. The table shows roughly 200,000 clones, with around 43% occurring only once. This material consisted of CD4+ T cells sorted from blood, taken between weeks 36 and 40, from a patient treated with tofacitinib. Source of these receptors: a human donor with alopecia areata. Each CDR3 is given with its conserved first and last residue. Fields, in order: clone size, J gene, D gene, V gene, CDR3 protein, CDR3 DNA. D genes are given only for firm matches. The size entry is marked missing in some rows and otherwise reads once, few, many or a size class.

.	TRBJ2-1	.	TRBV6-1	CASSELSPRVQFF	TGTGCCAGCAGTGAACTTAGCCCCAGGGTGCAGTTCTTC
.	TRBJ2-2	.	TRBV7-2	CASSSLHGELFF	TGTGCCAGCAGCTCCCTTCACGGGGAGCTGTTTTTT
.	TRBJ2-1	TRBD2	TRBV18	CASSQGLAGNEQFF	TGTGCCAGCTCACAGGGACTAGCGGGCAATGAGCAGTTCTTC
few	TRBJ2-5	TRBD1	TRBV25-1	CASISEMGQGDETQYF	TGTGCCAGCATCAGTGAAATGGGACAGGGGGATGAGACCCAGTACTTC
few	TRBJ1-3	.	TRBV14	CASSQVFSGLGNTIYF	TGTGCCAGCAGCCAAGTTTTCTCGGGATTGGGAAACACCATATATTTT
few	TRBJ1-3	.	TRBV14	CASSQTLVMGYSGNTIYF	TGTGCCAGCAGCCAAACCCTTGTGATGGGTTACTCTGGAAACACCATATATTTT
.	TRBJ2-7	TRBD1	TRBV7-9	CASSFDRGDYEQYF	TGTGCCAGCAGCTTTGACAGGGGAGACTACGAGCAGTACTTC
.	TRBJ2-3	.	TRBV2	CASGEDTQYF	TGTGCCAGCGGCGAGGATACGCAGTATTTT
.	TRBJ2-5	.	TRBV11-2	CASHEGGRETQYF	TGTGCCAGCCACGAGGGGGGGAGAGAGACCCAGTACTTC
.	TRBJ2-2	.	TRBV15	CATSSLGGNTGELFF	TGTGCCACCAGCTCCCTGGGGGGGAACACCGGGGAGCTGTTTTTT
.	TRBJ2-5	TRBD2	TRBV7-2	CASSYMARLAGRGQETQYF	TGTGCCAGCAGCTATATGGCCCGACTAGCGGGACGGGGCCAAGAGACCCAGTACTTC
.	TRBJ1-2	TRBD1	TRBV15	CATSRPGTGFNTF	TGTGCCACCAGCAGACCCGGGACAGGGTTTAACACCTTC
.	TRBJ2-1	TRBD2	TRBV4-2	CASSQEVTSGSRNEQFF	TGTGCCAGCAGCCAAGAAGTAACTAGCGGGAGCCGCAATGAGCAGTTCTTC
.	TRBJ2-3	TRBD2	TRBV18	CASSPWASGTSTDTQYF	TGTGCCAGCTCACCATGGGCTAGCGGGACTAGCACAGATACGCAGTATTTT
.	TRBJ2-1	TRBD1	TRBV7-3	CASSSDRTLPKFF	TGTGCCAGCAGCTCGGACAGGACCCTCCCCAAGTTCTTC
many	TRBJ2-5	.	TRBV29-1	CSVEETQYF	TGCAGCGTTGAAGAGACCCAGTACTTC
few	TRBJ2-1	.	TRBV25-1	CASSEHFVNEQFF	TGTGCCAGCAGTGAGCACTTTGTCAATGAGCAGTTCTTC
.	TRBJ1-5	.	TRBV25-1	CASSGGAGAQHF	TGTGCCAGCAGTGGAGGGGCCGGGGCCCAGCATTTT
.	TRBJ1-2	.	TRBV9	CASSVGQANYGYTF	TGTGCCAGCAGCGTAGGACAGGCTAACTATGGCTACACCTTC
.	TRBJ2-1	.	TRBV5-1	CASSSRRNSYNEQFF	TGCGCCAGCAGCTCTCGAAGGAACAGTTACAATGAGCAGTTCTTC
.	TRBJ2-5	.	TRBV2	CASSEYRVETQYF	TGTGCCAGCAGTGAATACAGGGTGGAGACCCAGTACTTC
.	TRBJ1-2	TRBD1	TRBV4-3	CASSQEAGGGYTF	TGCGCCAGCAGCCAAGAGGCAGGGGGCGGCTACACCTTC
.	TRBJ2-1	.	TRBV4-3	CASSQGRRNNEQFF	TGCGCCAGCAGCCAAGGGAGGAGAAACAATGAGCAGTTCTTC
few	TRBJ2-5	.	TRBV7-2	CASSLSHEQYF	TGTGCCAGCAGCTTATCTCATGAGCAGTACTTC
.	TRBJ1-2	.	TRBV29-1	CSVALPHGYTF	TGCAGCGTCGCCTTACCCCATGGCTACACCTTC
few	TRBJ2-1	.	TRBV7-9	CASSLYERDNEQFF	TGTGCCAGCAGCCTTTACGAGCGGGACAATGAGCAGTTCTTC
.	TRBJ1-2	TRBD1	TRBV30	CAWIGQGNYGYTF	TGTGCCTGGATCGGACAGGGAAACTATGGCTACACCTTC
.	TRBJ2-2	.	TRBV4-2	CASSQESGSGELFF	TGTGCCAGCAGCCAAGAGAGCGGTTCCGGGGAGCTGTTTTTT
.	TRBJ2-1	.	TRBV4-2	CASSRGGNHNEQFF	TGTGCCAGCAGTAGGGGCGGGAACCATAATGAGCAGTTCTTC
.	TRBJ2-2	.	TRBV29-1	CSASSTGELFF	TGCAGCGCTTCGAGCACCGGGGAGCTGTTTTTT
.	TRBJ2-6	.	TRBV5-1	CASSLAVGAGANVLTF	TGCGCCAGCAGCTTGGCCGTCGGGGCTGGGGCCAACGTCCTGACTTTC
.	TRBJ2-3	.	TRBV4-1	CASSQTRTDTQYF	TGCGCCAGCAGTCAGACTAGGACAGATACGCAGTATTTT
few	TRBJ2-6	.	TRBV7-3	CASSPGDGANVLTF	TGTGCCAGCAGCCCAGGGGACGGGGCCAACGTCCTGACTTTC
.	TRBJ2-7	.	TRBV7-2	CASSPLALHEQYF	TGTGCCAGCAGCCCTCTGGCGCTACACGAGCAGTACTTC
.	TRBJ1-2	.	TRBV20-1	CSAPGGYTF	TGCAGTGCGCCAGGGGGCTACACCTTC
few	TRBJ2-5	.	TRBV5-1	CASADVQGIAETQYF	TGCGCCAGCGCCGACGTCCAGGGCATCGCGGAGACCCAGTACTTC
few	TRBJ2-1	TRBD1	TRBV28	CASSHRTGVTYNEQFF	TGTGCCAGCAGTCACCGGACAGGGGTAACCTACAATGAGCAGTTCTTC
many	TRBJ1-5	.	TRBV23-1	CASSQTEACNQPQHF	TGCGCCAGCAGTCAAACGGAAGCTTGCAATCAGCCCCAGCATTTT
.	TRBJ2-3	TRBD2	TRBV12-5	CASVQGLAATDTQYF	TGTGCTAGTGTTCAGGGACTAGCGGCCACAGATACGCAGTATTTT
.	TRBJ2-3	TRBD1	TRBV12-5	CASGSYRGGTDTQYF	TGTGCTAGTGGCTCCTACAGGGGCGGCACAGATACGCAGTATTTT